Shown below are 15 T cell receptor beta chains from a single sample sequenced in a study. TRBV12-4/TRBJ1-2 clonotypes were amplified with adaptor-ligated barcode primers. In TCRdb, the multiplex PCR reads were re-called with MiXCR into one record per CDR3 protein. The table includes fewer than 300 distinct CDR3 sequences, about 38% detected once. The sequenced sample consisted of naive CD4+ T cells sorted from blood. Subset in this sample: naive CD4+ T cells, CD4+CD45RA+CD25-. These receptors all stem from a female donor with breast cancer.

The chain uses TRBV12-3 or TRBV12-4 and TRBJ1-2; D perhaps matches TRBD1 (6 bases). Trimming cost V 6 bases and J 3 bases, with 17 bases left between them. The CDR3 runs 15 residues. The CDR3 DNA follows: TGTGCCAGCAGGCCCACAGGGCTCGGGGACTATGGCTACACCTTC. This gives the protein CASRPTGLGDYGYTF.

This clonotype is judged medium-sized. V gene TRBV12-3 or TRBV12-4 combines with J gene TRBJ1-2; no clear D. Trimming removed 2 bases from V and 7 bases from J, with 20 bases in between. CDR3 length: 16 residues. The CDR3 coding sequence is TGTGCCAGCAGTTTAAGCGGCTCAGGTGGCGCGGCTGGCTACACCTTC. It translates to CASSLSGSGGAAGYTF.

This clonotype is medium-sized by share. The chain joins TRBV12-3 or TRBV12-4 to TRBJ1-2; D call uncertain. V lost 6 bases to trimming and J lost 4 bases, with 15 bases between them. This CDR3 spans 14 amino acids. The CDR3 DNA follows: TGTGCCAGCAGGCCCCTGGGCGGCCTCTATGGCTACACCTTC. Residues: CASRPLGGLYGYTF.

This chain joins TRBV12-3 or TRBV12-4 and TRBJ1-2, with D unresolved. Trimming took 6 bases from V and 3 from J, leaving 8 bases between them. This CDR3 contains 12 residues. The CDR3 nucleotides are TGTGCCAGCAGGCTTTTAGACTATGGCTACACCTTC. Amino acids: CASRLLDYGYTF.

The J gene is TRBJ1-2, the V gene TRBV12-3 or TRBV12-4, with a weak D call TRBD1 (6 bases). CDR3 length equals 13 residues. The V gene lost 6 bases and the J gene lost 7 bases, with 15 bases spanning the gap. The DNA of the CDR3 is TGTGCCAGCAGCCCAGCAGGGGACCGTGGCTACACCTTC. It specifies CASSPAGDRGYTF.

The chain combines TRBV12-3 or TRBV12-4 with TRBJ1-2, with a possible D match to TRBD1 (5 bases). The CDR3 is made up of 12 amino acids. V was pared by 6 bases and J by 1 base, with 6 bases between. CDR3 in amino acids: CASSQGNYGYTF. The CDR3 region has the DNA TGTGCCAGCAGCCAGGGTAACTATGGCTACACCTTC.

The chain recombines TRBV12-3 or TRBV12-4 with TRBJ1-2; the match to TRBD1 covers 8 bases. J lost 0 bases, V lost 5 bases, and 2 bases had no gene match. The CDR3 contains 14 residues. CDR3 amino acids: CASSVTGANYGYTF. Written as DNA, the CDR3 is TGTGCCAGCAGTGTGACAGGGGCTAACTATGGCTACACCTTC.

The V call is TRBV12-3 or TRBV12-4, the J call TRBJ1-2; a weak D match, TRBD1 (5 bases). V gave up 3 bases and J gave up 4 bases, with 9 bases separating them. This CDR3 region has 13 residues. The CDR3 DNA follows: TGTGCCAGCAGTTTGCCAGGGATCTATGGCTACACCTTC. It specifies CASSLPGIYGYTF.

This chain connects TRBV12-3 or TRBV12-4 to TRBJ1-2; D gene unclear. The CDR3 loop spans 11 amino acids. V was clipped by 4 bases and J by 9 bases, with 9 bases between them. The CDR3 reads CASSSVRSYTF. In DNA form, the CDR3 reads TGTGCCAGCAGTTCCGTGCGGAGCTACACCTTC.

In this sample, this clonotype is large. The rearrangement links TRBV12-3 or TRBV12-4 to TRBJ1-2; D is uncertain. Trimming cost V 3 bases and J 2 bases, with 4 bases left between them. The CDR3 extends over 12 amino acids. In DNA form, the CDR3 reads TGTGCCAGCAGTTTCCAGAACTATGGCTACACCTTC. Translated: CASSFQNYGYTF.

This clonotype counts as large. The CDR3 loop is CASSLSNYGYTF. DNA of the CDR3: TGTGCCAGCAGTTTAAGCAACTATGGCTACACCTTC. The chain carries TRBV12-3 or TRBV12-4 and TRBJ1-2, with no clear D. V lost 2 bases and J 2 bases, leaving 3 bases between the germline ends. The CDR3 runs to 12 residues.

This clonotype was picked up one time. This chain connects TRBV12-3 or TRBV12-4 to TRBJ1-2; TRBD1 matches 7 bases. The length of the CDR3 is 17 residues. V trimming: 0 bases; J trimming: 4 bases; junction bases outside the gene matches: 11. CDR3 DNA: TGTGCCAGCAGTTTAGCGCTTTCTGACAGGGCGGCCTATGGCTACACCTTC. Its protein is CASSLALSDRAAYGYTF.

This clonotype ranks as large. The rearrangement uses TRBV12-3 or TRBV12-4 and TRBJ1-2; a weak D match, TRBD1 (5 bases). Trimming shortened V by 3 bases and J by 5 bases, and 13 bases separated the two germline ends. The CDR3 is 14 amino acids. This CDR3 is CASSFKGMWYGYTF. CDR3 nucleotides: TGTGCCAGCAGTTTCAAGGGGATGTGGTATGGCTACACCTTC.

V and J are TRBV12-3 or TRBV12-4 and TRBJ1-2; no reliable D call. V lost 4 bases and J lost 2, with 14 bases in between. The CDR3 runs 15 residues. DNA of the CDR3: TGTGCCAGCAGTTATAATGGAGGGAGCAACTATGGCTACACCTTC. It translates to CASSYNGGSNYGYTF.

A single count supports this clonotype. The V gene is TRBV12-3 or TRBV12-4, the J gene TRBJ1-2, with 7 bases lining up with TRBD1. The ends lost 4 bases at V and 3 bases at J; junction bases unmatched: 5. The CDR3 extends over 14 amino acids. The CDR3 nucleotides are TGTGCCAGCAGTTCCGCACAGGGGTACTATGGCTACACCTTC. Its translation: CASSSAQGYYGYTF.